The T cell receptor beta chain under discussion was sequenced for a study of cytomegalovirus exposure and HLA in healthy donors. Germline V lookup: CDR1 ENHRY, CDR2 SYGVKD. CDR3 length: 17 residues. With 3 bases clipped from V and 5 bases from J, the junction kept 12 bases outside the gene matches. This clone appeared a few times. PCR was performed using 60 Vbeta and 13 Jbeta primers. Method: immunoSEQ multiplex PCR; TCRdb's copy keeps in-frame clones and lacks some. The table records more than 95,000 clones, 81% of them present only once. The V gene is TRBV10-3, the J gene TRBJ2-4, with 8 bases lining up with TRBD2. Sequencing was performed on PBMCs. This receptor was identified in a man aged 18 to 30 in good health and CMV-seropositive. In nucleotides, the CDR3 is TGTGCCATCAGTGATTCCCGCGGGAGGAGTCAAGAAAACATTCAGTACTTC. Its protein product is CAISDSRGRSQENIQYF.